This entry describes one TCR beta chain. Primers included in the PCR were 60 Vbeta and 13 Jbeta primers. Generated by immunoSEQ multiplex PCR, the TCRdb table keeps only in-frame clones and is missing some. The sample records 70,000 to 100,000 clones, 80% being singletons. The data were obtained in a study of cytomegalovirus exposure and HLA in healthy donors. V shed 0 bases and J shed 4 bases, with 13 bases lying between them. Per the germline V gene, CDR1 is SGHRS and CDR2 is YFSETQ. CDR3 length: 16 amino acids. The clonotype originates from a man aged 18 to 29 in good health and CMV-seronegative. Sequencing was carried out using PBMCs. The chain carries TRBV5-1 and TRBJ2-2, with TRBD2 as a possible D gene (7 bases). The CDR3 protein is CASSLAAGAGTGELFF. The CDR3 nucleotides read TGCGCCAGCAGCTTGGCCGCGGGGGCGGGCACCGGGGAGCTGTTTTTT.